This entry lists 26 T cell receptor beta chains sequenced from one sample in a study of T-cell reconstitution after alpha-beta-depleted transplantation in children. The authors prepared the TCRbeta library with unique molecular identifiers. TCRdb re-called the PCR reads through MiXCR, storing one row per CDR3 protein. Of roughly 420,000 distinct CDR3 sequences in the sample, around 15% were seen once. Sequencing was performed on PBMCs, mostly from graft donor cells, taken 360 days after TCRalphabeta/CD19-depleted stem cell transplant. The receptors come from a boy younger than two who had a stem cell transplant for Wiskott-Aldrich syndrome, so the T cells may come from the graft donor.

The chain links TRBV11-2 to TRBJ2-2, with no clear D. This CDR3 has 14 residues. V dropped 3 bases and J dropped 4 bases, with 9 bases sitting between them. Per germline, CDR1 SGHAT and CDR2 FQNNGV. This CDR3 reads CASSLPPITGELFF. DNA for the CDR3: TGTGCCAGCAGCTTGCCCCCTATCACCGGGGAGCTGTTTTTT.

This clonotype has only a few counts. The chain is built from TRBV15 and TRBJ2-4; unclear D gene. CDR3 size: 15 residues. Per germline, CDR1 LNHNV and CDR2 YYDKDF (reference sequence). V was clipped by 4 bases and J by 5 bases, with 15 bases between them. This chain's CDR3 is CATSKGKENQNIQYF. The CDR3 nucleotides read TGTGCCACCAGCAAAGGGAAGGAGAACCAAAACATTCAGTACTTC.

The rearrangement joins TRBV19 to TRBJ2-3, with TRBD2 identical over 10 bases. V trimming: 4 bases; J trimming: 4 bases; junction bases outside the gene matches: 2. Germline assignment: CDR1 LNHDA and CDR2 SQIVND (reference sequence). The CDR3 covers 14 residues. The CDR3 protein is CASSRLAGADTQYF. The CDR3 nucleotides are TGTGCCAGTAGTAGACTAGCGGGCGCAGATACGCAGTATTTT.

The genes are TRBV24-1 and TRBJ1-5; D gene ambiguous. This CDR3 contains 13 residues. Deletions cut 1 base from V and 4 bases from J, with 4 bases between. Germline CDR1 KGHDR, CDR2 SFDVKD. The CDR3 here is CATSDFGNQPQHF. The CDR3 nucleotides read TGTGCCACCAGTGATTTTGGGAATCAGCCCCAGCATTTT.

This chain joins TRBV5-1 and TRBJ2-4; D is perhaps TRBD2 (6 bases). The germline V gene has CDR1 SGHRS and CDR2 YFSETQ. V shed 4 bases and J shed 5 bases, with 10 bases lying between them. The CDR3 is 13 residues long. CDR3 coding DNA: TGCGCCAGCAGCCCGGGGGAGCAAAACATTCAGTACTTC. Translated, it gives CASSPGEQNIQYF.

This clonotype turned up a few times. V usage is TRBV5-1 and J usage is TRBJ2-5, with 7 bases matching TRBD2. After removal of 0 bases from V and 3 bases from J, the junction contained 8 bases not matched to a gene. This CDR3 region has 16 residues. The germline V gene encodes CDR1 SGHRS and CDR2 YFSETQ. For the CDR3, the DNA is TGCGCCAGCAGCTTGGCCTCGACTAGCTGGGAAGAGACCCAGTACTTC. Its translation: CASSLASTSWEETQYF.

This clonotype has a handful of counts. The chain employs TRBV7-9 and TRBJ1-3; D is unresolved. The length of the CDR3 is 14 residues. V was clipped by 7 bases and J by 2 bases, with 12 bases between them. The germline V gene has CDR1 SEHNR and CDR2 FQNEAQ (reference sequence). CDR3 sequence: CASIDYMAGNTIYF. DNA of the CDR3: TGTGCCAGCATCGACTATATGGCTGGAAACACCATATATTTT.

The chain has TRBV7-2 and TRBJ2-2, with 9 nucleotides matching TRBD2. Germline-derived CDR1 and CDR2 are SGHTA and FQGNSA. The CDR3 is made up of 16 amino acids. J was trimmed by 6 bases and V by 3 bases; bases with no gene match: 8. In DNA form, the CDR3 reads TGTGCCAGCAGCTTGAGGCTAGCGGGATATGCCGGGGAGCTGTTTTTT. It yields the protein CASSLRLAGYAGELFF.

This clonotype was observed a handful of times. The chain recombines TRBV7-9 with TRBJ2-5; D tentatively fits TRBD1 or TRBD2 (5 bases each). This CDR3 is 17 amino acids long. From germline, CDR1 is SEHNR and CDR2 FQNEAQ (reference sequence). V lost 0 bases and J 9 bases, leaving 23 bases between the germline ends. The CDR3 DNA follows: TGTGCCAGCAGCTTAGCGATGGACTCCAGGGTGCAGGGACCCCAGTACTTC. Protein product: CASSLAMDSRVQGPQYF. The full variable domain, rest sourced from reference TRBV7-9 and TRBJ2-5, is DTGVSQNPRHKITKRGQNVTFRCDPISEHNRLYWYRQTLGQGPEFLTYFQNEAQLEKSRLLSDRFSAERPKGSFSTLEIQRTEQGDSAMYLCASSLAMDSRVQGPQYFGPGTRLLVL.

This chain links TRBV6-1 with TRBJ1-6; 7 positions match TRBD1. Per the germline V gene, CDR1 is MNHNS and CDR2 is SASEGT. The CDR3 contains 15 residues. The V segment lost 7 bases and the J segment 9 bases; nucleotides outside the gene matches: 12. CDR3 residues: CASTQHRQGRSPLHF. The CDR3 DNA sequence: TGTGCCAGCACCCAACACCGACAGGGTCGTTCACCCCTCCACTTT.

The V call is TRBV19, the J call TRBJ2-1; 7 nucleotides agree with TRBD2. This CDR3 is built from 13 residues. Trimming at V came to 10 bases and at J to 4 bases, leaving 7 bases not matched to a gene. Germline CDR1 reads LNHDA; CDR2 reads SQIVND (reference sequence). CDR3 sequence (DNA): TGTGCCACCGTCCCAGCGGGATACAATGAGCAGTTCTTC. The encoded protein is CATVPAGYNEQFF.

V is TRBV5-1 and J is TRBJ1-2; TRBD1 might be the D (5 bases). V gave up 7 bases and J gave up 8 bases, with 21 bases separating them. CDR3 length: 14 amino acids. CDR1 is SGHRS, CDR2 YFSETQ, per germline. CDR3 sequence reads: CASLPGPSDSGYTF. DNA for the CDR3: TGCGCCAGCTTACCGGGACCGAGCGATTCGGGCTACACCTTC.

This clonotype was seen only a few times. CDR3 region: CASSRQTNLARKLFF. The CDR3 DNA sequence: TGTGCCAGCAGTCGCCAGACGAACTTGGCCCGAAAACTGTTTTTT. This chain connects TRBV27 to TRBJ1-4; D is unclear. Trimming took off 5 bases at V and 10 bases at J, with 20 bases between the two ends. The CDR3 sequence is 15 residues long. CDR1 and CDR2 (germline): MNHEY, SMNVEV (reference sequence).

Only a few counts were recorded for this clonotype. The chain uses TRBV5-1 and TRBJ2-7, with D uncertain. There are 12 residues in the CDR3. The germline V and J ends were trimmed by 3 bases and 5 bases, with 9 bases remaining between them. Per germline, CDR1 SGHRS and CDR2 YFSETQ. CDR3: CASSSAYHEQYF. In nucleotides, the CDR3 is TGCGCCAGCAGCTCTGCATACCACGAGCAGTACTTC.

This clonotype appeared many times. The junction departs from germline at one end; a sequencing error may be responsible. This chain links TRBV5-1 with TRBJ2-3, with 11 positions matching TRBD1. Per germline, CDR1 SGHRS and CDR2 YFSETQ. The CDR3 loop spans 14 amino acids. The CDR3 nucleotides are TGTGCCAGCAGTTTAGGGACAGGGGGAGATACGCAGTATTTT. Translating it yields CASSLGTGGDTQYF.

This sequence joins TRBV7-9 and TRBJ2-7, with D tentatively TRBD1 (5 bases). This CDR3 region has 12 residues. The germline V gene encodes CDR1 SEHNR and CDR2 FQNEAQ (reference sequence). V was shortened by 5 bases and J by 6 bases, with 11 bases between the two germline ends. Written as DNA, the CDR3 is TGTGCCAGCAGCAGCAGTGGGGCCGAGCAGTACTTC. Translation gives CASSSSGAEQYF.

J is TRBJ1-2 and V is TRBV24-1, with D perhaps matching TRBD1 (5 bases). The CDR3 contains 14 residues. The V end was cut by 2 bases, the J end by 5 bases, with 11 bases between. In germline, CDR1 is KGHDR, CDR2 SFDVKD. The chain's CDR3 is CATSDSGTQYGYTF. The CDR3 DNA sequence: TGTGCCACCAGTGATTCCGGGACCCAGTATGGCTACACCTTC.

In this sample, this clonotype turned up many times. In DNA form, the CDR3 reads TGTGCCAGCAGCCAAGATCAACTAGCGGGGTCCCATGAGCAGTTCTTC. It translates to CASSQDQLAGSHEQFF. The J gene is TRBJ2-1, the V gene TRBV3-1, with TRBD2 matching over 10 bases. V was clipped by 0 bases and J by 8 bases; unmatched bases: 7. Germline V CDR1 and CDR2: LGHDT, YNNKEL (reference sequence). This CDR3 comprises 16 residues.

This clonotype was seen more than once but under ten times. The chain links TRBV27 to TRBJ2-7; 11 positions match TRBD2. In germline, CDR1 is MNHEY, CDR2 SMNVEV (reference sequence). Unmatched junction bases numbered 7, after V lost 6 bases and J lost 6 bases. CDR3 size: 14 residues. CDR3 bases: TGTGCCAGCAGCCGTAGCGGGGGGGCCGGCGAGCAGTACTTC. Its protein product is CASSRSGGAGEQYF.

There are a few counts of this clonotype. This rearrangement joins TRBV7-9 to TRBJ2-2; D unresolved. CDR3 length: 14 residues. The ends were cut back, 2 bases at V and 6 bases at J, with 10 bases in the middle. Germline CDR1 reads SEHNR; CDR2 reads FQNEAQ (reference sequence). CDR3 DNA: TGTGCCAGCAGCTTACAAGTAACGGCCGGGGAGCTGTTTTTT. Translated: CASSLQVTAGELFF.

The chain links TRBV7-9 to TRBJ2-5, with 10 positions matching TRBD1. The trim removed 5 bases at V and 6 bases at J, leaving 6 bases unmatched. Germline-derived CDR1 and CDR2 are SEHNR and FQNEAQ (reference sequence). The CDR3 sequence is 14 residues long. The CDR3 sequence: CASSAGQGKKTQYF. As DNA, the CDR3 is TGTGCCAGCAGCGCGGGACAGGGGAAGAAGACCCAGTACTTC. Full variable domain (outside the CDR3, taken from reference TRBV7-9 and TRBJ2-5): DTGVSQNPRHKITKRGQNVTFRCDPISEHNRLYWYRQTLGQGPEFLTYFQNEAQLEKSRLLSDRFSAERPKGSFSTLEIQRTEQGDSAMYLCASSAGQGKKTQYFGPGTRLLVL.

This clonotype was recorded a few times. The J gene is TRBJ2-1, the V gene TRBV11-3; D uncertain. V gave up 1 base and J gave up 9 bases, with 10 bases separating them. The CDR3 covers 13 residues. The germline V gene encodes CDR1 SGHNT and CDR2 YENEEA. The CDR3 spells CASSLGVVSEQFF. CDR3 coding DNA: TGTGCCAGCAGCTTAGGCGTAGTGAGTGAGCAGTTCTTC.

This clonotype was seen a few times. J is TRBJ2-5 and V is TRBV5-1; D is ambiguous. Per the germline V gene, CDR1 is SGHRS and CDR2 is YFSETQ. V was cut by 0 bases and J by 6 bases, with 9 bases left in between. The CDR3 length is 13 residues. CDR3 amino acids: CASSLGPRQTQYF. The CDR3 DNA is TGCGCCAGCAGCTTGGGCCCGAGGCAGACCCAGTACTTC.

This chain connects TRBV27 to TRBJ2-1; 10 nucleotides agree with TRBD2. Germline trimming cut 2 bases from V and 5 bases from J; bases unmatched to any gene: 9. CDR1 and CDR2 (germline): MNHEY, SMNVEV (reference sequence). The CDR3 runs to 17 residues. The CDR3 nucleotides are TGTGCCAGCAGTTTACTGGGTAGCGGGGGGTTTAACAATGAGCAGTTCTTC. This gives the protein CASSLLGSGGFNNEQFF.

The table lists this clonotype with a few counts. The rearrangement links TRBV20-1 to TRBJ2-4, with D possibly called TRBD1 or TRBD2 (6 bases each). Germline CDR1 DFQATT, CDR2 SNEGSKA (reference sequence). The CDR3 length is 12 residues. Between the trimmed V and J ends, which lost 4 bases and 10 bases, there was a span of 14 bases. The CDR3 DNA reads TGCAGTGCTAAAGGGGGAGGTGGTATTCAGTACTTC. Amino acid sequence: CSAKGGGGIQYF.

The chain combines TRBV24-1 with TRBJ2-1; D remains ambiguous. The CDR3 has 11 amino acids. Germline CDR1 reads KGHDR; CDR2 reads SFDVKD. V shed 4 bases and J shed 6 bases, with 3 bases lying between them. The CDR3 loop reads CATSETNEQFF. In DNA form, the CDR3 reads TGTGCCACCAGTGAAACCAATGAGCAGTTCTTC.